The T cell receptor beta chain under discussion was sequenced for a study of regulatory T cells in long-lasting Graves disease. The length of the CDR3 is 18 residues. Turning to this clonotype: Sequence at one end of the junction differs from germline and may be a read error.

Time point here: persistent/refractory GD, antithyroid drugs over 5 years with positive TRAb. PBMC RNA was the source of the TCR library. Construction of the TCR beta libraries employed iRepertoire HTBI primers in conjunction with Arm-PCR of CDR3 regions. TCRdb reprocessed the multiplex PCR reads via MiXCR and lists one record per CDR3 protein. The table shows 300,000 to 400,000 distinct CDR3 sequences, with around 20% occurring only once. The chain has TRBV12-3 or TRBV12-4 and TRBJ2-3; TRBD2 matches 8 bases. The source of this sequence is a female donor with Graves disease. The sequences come from peripheral blood mononuclear cells (PBMCs), collected when the disease was refractory, from a patient treated with antithyroid drugs. The CDR3, as DNA: TGTGCCAGCAGCCCTTACATGAATCCCCTAGCGGGCACAGGTACGCAGTATTTT. Its translation: CASSPYMNPLAGTGTQYF.